This T cell receptor (beta chain) was recovered during a study of CD8 T cells in ankylosing spondylitis. Study-level points and caveats: Prior work had noted some motif variants in reactive arthritis blood and synovial fluid. Roughly eight highly homologous variants made up a TCR beta motif that seemed to typify ankylosing spondylitis blood.

Comment on this clonotype: What it binds is unknown.

The V and J ends lost 7 bases and 4 bases, in that order; junction bases with no gene match: 4. Per germline, CDR1 SNHLY and CDR2 FYNNEI. The CDR3 runs 13 residues. 5'-RACE, quantitative and with molecular barcodes, yielded the TCR beta libraries. A single record per CDR3 protein comes from TCRdb applying MiXCR to the 5' RACE reads. The sample records 300,000 to 350,000 distinct CDR3 sequences, roughly 12% being singletons. The clonotype originates from a female donor with ankylosing spondylitis or in good health (not recorded which). Material: blood, either unsorted or a sorted T cell fraction (not recorded which). The chain carries TRBV2 and TRBJ2-1; 7 nucleotides line up with TRBD2. The DNA for the CDR3 is TGTGCCAGCAAACGGGGAGGGTACAATGAGCAGTTCTTC. It specifies CASKRGGYNEQFF.